This entry features one T cell receptor (beta chain) sequence. The data originate from a study of T cell responses to AZD1222 COVID-19 vaccine. Germline CDR1 LNHDA, CDR2 SQIVND (reference sequence). The V gene end was trimmed by 0 bases and the J gene end by 5 bases; junction bases not matched to a gene: 4. CDR3 length equals 15 residues. TCRdb's copy holds only in-frame clones and misses some; the assay was immunoSEQ multiplex PCR. The data hold roughly 160,000 clones, with 90% observed a single time. This TCR derives from an adult in good health. The sequencing used peripheral blood, collected on day 0 of AZD1222 vaccination. The V gene is TRBV19, the J gene TRBJ2-3, with 8 bases lining up with TRBD2. CDR3: CASSIEGLAGDTQYF. In DNA form, the CDR3 reads TGTGCCAGTAGTATAGAGGGGCTAGCGGGAGATACGCAGTATTTT.